A selection of T cell receptor beta chains follows, all from one sample in a study of T cells after yellow fever vaccination. A single record per CDR3 protein comes from TCRdb applying MiXCR to the 5' RACE reads. The sample carries approximately 300,000 distinct CDR3 sequences, approximately 7% recorded once. Sequenced here: PBMCs, sampled roughly 46 days after the first yellow fever vaccination. Receptors were obtained from a man aged 18-30 years who received the YFV17D yellow fever vaccine. CDR3s include the opening cysteine and the closing phenylalanine or tryptophan. D genes are given only for firm matches. Some rows have no size entry. The others give once, few or many, or a class for an expanded clone.

TRBD1 TRBJ2-5 TRBV30 NA TGTGCCTGGACAGGGGGCGATGAGACCCAGTACTTC CAWTGGDETQYF
NA TRBJ2-1 TRBV7-3 many TGTGCCAGCAGCCCATATGCCCCCAGGACTTTATACTCCTACAATGAGCAGTTCTTC CASSPYAPRTLYSYNEQFF
TRBD2 TRBJ2-1 TRBV20-1 NA TGCAGTGCTAGCTCTAGCGGGGCTAGCTCCTACAATGAGCAGTTCTTC CSASSSGASSYNEQFF
TRBD1 TRBJ2-7 TRBV12-3/TRBV12-4 many TGTGCCAGCAGCTTGGGACAGGGGTCCTACGAGCAGTACTTC CASSLGQGSYEQYF
NA TRBJ2-6 TRBV4-3 few TGCGCCAGCAGCCAAGCTGGTCGGGTGTCCGGGGCCAACGTCCTGACTTTC CASSQAGRVSGANVLTF
NA TRBJ1-3 TRBV29-1 few TGCAGCGTTGCCCGCGGGCCTGGAAACACCATATATTTT CSVARGPGNTIYF
NA TRBJ2-1 TRBV28 many TGTGCCACCCGGGCCGGGTTCCGGGATGAGCAGTTCTTC CATRAGFRDEQFF
TRBD1 TRBJ2-1 TRBV5-1 many TGCGCCAGCAGCTTGGCCGGTACAGGGGGACCCTCCTACAATGAGCAGTTCTTC CASSLAGTGGPSYNEQFF
NA TRBJ1-6 TRBV15 NA TGTGCCACCAGCAGAGATCGGGGTGATGGTTCACCCCTCCACTTT CATSRDRGDGSPLHF
NA TRBJ2-1 TRBV24-1 NA TGTGCCACCAGTGATTTATACAATGAGCAGTTCTTC CATSDLYNEQFF
NA TRBJ1-1 TRBV3-1 NA TGTGCCAGCAGCCAATATGATGGAGGGAACACTGAAGCTTTCTTT CASSQYDGGNTEAFF
NA TRBJ1-1 TRBV28 many TGTGCCAGCAGTTTAATCTGGGGGAACACTGAAGCTTTCTTT CASSLIWGNTEAFF
NA TRBJ1-1 TRBV11-2 few TGTGCCACGAGGGGGTGGGAGGACACTGAAGCTTTCTTT CATRGWEDTEAFF
NA TRBJ1-1 TRBV7-2 many TGTGCCAGCAGCCCCTGGGACGGCGCTTTCTTT CASSPWDGAFF
NA TRBJ1-1 TRBV20-1 many TGCAGTGCTAGTCCCTGGACAGCGGGGTACACTGAAGCTTTCTTT CSASPWTAGYTEAFF
NA TRBJ1-2 TRBV5-1 NA TGCGCCAGCAGCCCCCCATTACAGGGATCTACCTCCTTC CASSPPLQGSTSF
NA TRBJ1-1 TRBV3-1 few TGTGCCAGCAGCCAATATCCGGGACAACCTATGCCTGAAGCTTTCTTT CASSQYPGQPMPEAFF
TRBD2 TRBJ2-3 TRBV7-2 many TGTGCCAGCAGCCCAAGGGTGCTAGCGGGGGATACGCAGTATTTT CASSPRVLAGDTQYF
TRBD1 TRBJ2-3 TRBV9 few TGTGCCAGCAGCGTAGGAGGGGGCCGATTCACAGATACGCAGTATTTT CASSVGGGRFTDTQYF
NA TRBJ2-2 TRBV5-4 NA TGTGCCAGCAGCTTGGAACCGGGAACGAACACCGGGGAGCTGTTTTTT CASSLEPGTNTGELFF
TRBD1 TRBJ1-5 TRBV7-2 few TGTGCCAGCAGCCGAGCCGGGACAGGGGATCAGCCCCAGCATTTT CASSRAGTGDQPQHF
NA TRBJ1-5 TRBV20-1 many TGCAGTGCTAGAGTAGGGTATGTTAGCAATCAGCCCCAGCATTTT CSARVGYVSNQPQHF
TRBD1 TRBJ2-7 TRBV7-2 many TGTGCCAGCAGCCACCGGGACAGACACTACGAGCAGTACTTC CASSHRDRHYEQYF
TRBD2 TRBJ2-1 TRBV5-6 few TGTGCCAGCAGCTTCCGCCGAAAAGCGGGGGACAATGAGCAGTTCTTC CASSFRRKAGDNEQFF
NA TRBJ2-6 TRBV30 few TGTGCCTGGAGAGACCTAGGGGCCAACGTCCTGACTTTC CAWRDLGANVLTF
NA TRBJ2-7 TRBV7-2 NA TGTGCCAGCAGCCCGATGGAACCCTACGAGCAGTACTTC CASSPMEPYEQYF
NA TRBJ2-1 TRBV7-2 many TGTGCCAGCAGCTTAGGGACCAATGAGCAGTTCTTC CASSLGTNEQFF
TRBD2 TRBJ2-7 TRBV27 NA TGTGCCAGCACCAAAGCGGGGGGCCTCTCCTACGAGCAGTACTTC CASTKAGGLSYEQYF
NA TRBJ2-5 TRBV7-6 many TGTGCCAGCAGCTTGGCCCTACGGGTACAAGAGACCCAGTACTTC CASSLALRVQETQYF
NA TRBJ1-1 TRBV12-3/TRBV12-4 NA TGTGCCAGCAGTTTCACGCTGGGTAACACTGAAGCTTTCTTT CASSFTLGNTEAFF
NA TRBJ1-5 TRBV20-1 NA TGCAGTGCCTCTCCGGGGTCGGATAGCAATCAGCCCCAGCATTTT CSASPGSDSNQPQHF